These T cell receptor beta chains were read from a single sample in a study of CD8+ T cells in alopecia areata. Some clones are missing from TCRdb's copy, which holds only in-frame ones; the method was immunoSEQ multiplex PCR. Of approximately 150,000 clones detected, around 59% appear once; the ten largest clones hold 12% to 15%. The source material was CD4+ T cells sorted from blood, sampled at week 24, from a patient treated with tofacitinib. Receptors originate from a human donor with alopecia areata. Both conserved end residues are part of each CDR3. Each record gives: V gene, D gene, clone size, J gene, CDR3 DNA, CDR3 protein. The D gene is left open where the match is weak. Size is stated for part of the rows, as once, few or many counts, or as a class when the clone is expanded.

V gene: TRBV27; D gene: -; clone size: few; J gene: TRBJ2-6; CDR3 DNA: TGTGCCAGCAGTTTAGAGGGTATAGGATCTGGGGCCAACGTCCTGACTTTC; CDR3 protein: CASSLEGIGSGANVLTF
V gene: TRBV30; D gene: -; clone size: -; J gene: TRBJ1-2; CDR3 DNA: TGTGCCTGGAGTGTACGAGGCTCTAGGTTTGGCTACACCTTC; CDR3 protein: CAWSVRGSRFGYTF
V gene: TRBV27; D gene: TRBD1; clone size: -; J gene: TRBJ1-5; CDR3 DNA: TGTGCCAGCAGCCGCGACAGGGTACTTGGTCAGCCCCAGCATTTT; CDR3 protein: CASSRDRVLGQPQHF
V gene: TRBV29-1; D gene: -; clone size: -; J gene: TRBJ1-1; CDR3 DNA: TGCAGCGTTGAACGACGGACGCCGGGGACTGAAGCTTTCTTT; CDR3 protein: CSVERRTPGTEAFF
V gene: TRBV30; D gene: -; clone size: -; J gene: TRBJ1-4; CDR3 DNA: TGTGCCTGGAAGGGGAATGAAAAACTGTTTTTT; CDR3 protein: CAWKGNEKLFF
V gene: TRBV6-5; D gene: -; clone size: -; J gene: TRBJ1-6; CDR3 DNA: TGTGCCAGCAGTTCACTAGGAGGAGTCGATTCACCCCTCCACTTT; CDR3 protein: CASSSLGGVDSPLHF
V gene: TRBV21-1; D gene: -; clone size: -; J gene: TRBJ2-5; CDR3 DNA: TGTGCCAGCAGCAAAGGGACACGAGAGACCCAGTACTTC; CDR3 protein: CASSKGTRETQYF
V gene: TRBV14; D gene: -; clone size: -; J gene: TRBJ2-5; CDR3 DNA: TGTGCCAGCAGCCCGGGACTCCAAGAGACCCAGTACTTC; CDR3 protein: CASSPGLQETQYF
V gene: TRBV30; D gene: TRBD1; clone size: few; J gene: TRBJ2-5; CDR3 DNA: TGTGCCTGGAGTGTCCAAGGGACAGGTCAAGAGACCCAGTACTTC; CDR3 protein: CAWSVQGTGQETQYF
V gene: TRBV20-1; D gene: -; clone size: -; J gene: TRBJ2-5; CDR3 DNA: TGCAGTGCTAGTGACGGCGGTGCTCAGTACTTC; CDR3 protein: CSASDGGAQYF
V gene: TRBV5-1; D gene: -; clone size: -; J gene: TRBJ1-5; CDR3 DNA: TGCGCCAGCAGCCGCGCAGGGGACGGGCAGCCCCAGCATTTT; CDR3 protein: CASSRAGDGQPQHF
V gene: TRBV30; D gene: TRBD1; clone size: -; J gene: TRBJ1-1; CDR3 DNA: TGTGCCTGGAACCCAACAGGGGGTGGGCGAACTGAAGCTTTCTTT; CDR3 protein: CAWNPTGGGRTEAFF
V gene: TRBV29-1; D gene: -; clone size: -; J gene: TRBJ1-2; CDR3 DNA: TGCAGCGTGCGGGGCGGTGATGATGGCTACACCTTC; CDR3 protein: CSVRGGDDGYTF
V gene: TRBV5-1; D gene: -; clone size: -; J gene: TRBJ1-1; CDR3 DNA: TGCGCCAGCAGCTTCGGGCAGAACACTGAAGCTTTCTTT; CDR3 protein: CASSFGQNTEAFF
V gene: TRBV21-1; D gene: -; clone size: -; J gene: TRBJ2-5; CDR3 DNA: TGTGCCAGCATCCTCACCCCTCGAGGAGAGACCCAGTACTTC; CDR3 protein: CASILTPRGETQYF
V gene: TRBV5-1; D gene: -; clone size: once; J gene: TRBJ1-2; CDR3 DNA: TGCGCCAGCAGCTTTTACCAGGGTGGGGATGGCTACACCTTC; CDR3 protein: CASSFYQGGDGYTF
V gene: TRBV7-8; D gene: -; clone size: many; J gene: TRBJ1-5; CDR3 DNA: TGTGCCACCGCGTTTGGGGCCCTCAATCAGCCCCAGCATTTT; CDR3 protein: CATAFGALNQPQHF